This is a list of T cell receptor beta chains from one sample in a study of cytomegalovirus exposure and HLA in healthy donors. Repertoires were generated with immunoSEQ multiplex PCR, while TCRdb's copy carries only in-frame clones and drops some. The table includes approximately 89,000 clones, about 74% detected once. The sequenced sample was PBMCs. The source is a man aged 30 to 45 in good health and CMV-seronegative. CDR3s include the opening cysteine and the closing phenylalanine or tryptophan. D genes are given only for firm matches. Clone size is shown for a subset of rows, as once, few, many or a class of expanded clone.

V gene,D gene,J gene,clone size,CDR3 protein,CDR3 DNA
TRBV6-6,.,TRBJ1-4,.,CASSRVGTNEKLFF,TGTGCCAGCAGCAGGGTAGGGACTAATGAAAAACTGTTTTTT
TRBV6-6,TRBD1,TRBJ2-5,.,CASSINTGGVGETQYF,TGTGCCAGCAGCATCAATACAGGGGGCGTGGGAGAGACCCAGTACTTC
TRBV11-2,TRBD1,TRBJ1-1,few,CASSSQGADRTEAFF,TGTGCCAGCAGCTCCCAGGGGGCAGATAGAACTGAAGCTTTCTTT
TRBV6-1,.,TRBJ2-5,few,CASSEFGGRETQYF,TGTGCCAGCAGTGAATTCGGGGGACGGGAGACCCAGTACTTC
TRBV7-8,.,TRBJ1-2,.,CASSLVRGGYGYTF,TGTGCCAGCAGCTTAGTTCGGGGGGGCTATGGCTACACCTTC
TRBV30,.,TRBJ1-1,.,CAWSEQLNTEAFF,TGTGCCTGGAGTGAACAGCTGAACACTGAAGCTTTCTTT
TRBV29-1,.,TRBJ2-1,.,CSVESDLAPRAYNEQFF,TGCAGCGTTGAATCGGACCTAGCCCCCCGGGCTTACAATGAGCAGTTCTTC
TRBV6-6,.,TRBJ1-1,.,CASSDGQQNTEAFF,TGTGCCAGCAGCGACGGACAGCAAAACACTGAAGCTTTCTTT
TRBV29-1,.,TRBJ1-2,.,CSVASLVGANYGYTF,TGCAGCGTTGCGAGCCTCGTCGGAGCTAACTATGGCTACACCTTC
TRBV18,.,TRBJ1-5,.,CASSPGSFQPQHF,TGTGCCAGCTCACCAGGCAGTTTTCAGCCCCAGCATTTT
TRBV27,.,TRBJ1-2,.,CASRAGDNYGYTF,TGTGCCAGCAGGGCGGGGGATAACTATGGCTACACCTTC
TRBV27,TRBD1,TRBJ2-7,.,CASSRQTGGYEQYF,TGTGCCAGCAGTCGTCAGACAGGGGGCTACGAGCAGTACTTC
TRBV4-3,.,TRBJ1-2,.,CASSQDQGQGYGYTF,TGCGCCAGCAGCCAAGATCAGGGGCAGGGCTATGGCTACACCTTC
TRBV19,.,TRBJ1-2,.,CATKWSGAEGGYTF,TGTGCCACCAAATGGTCAGGGGCCGAGGGGGGCTACACCTTC
TRBV28,TRBD1,TRBJ2-7,.,CASSLRATGDEQYF,TGTGCCAGCAGTTTACGAGCGACAGGGGACGAGCAGTACTTC
TRBV4-1,TRBD1,TRBJ1-6,.,CASSQEGDRVNSPLHF,TGCGCCAGCAGCCAAGAGGGGGACAGGGTCAATTCACCCCTCCACTTT
TRBV7-9,.,TRBJ2-7,.,CASSLVSGRTAYEQYF,TGTGCCAGCAGCTTAGTCTCTGGCAGGACAGCCTACGAGCAGTACTTC
TRBV7-2,TRBD1,TRBJ2-1,.,CASSLEATGNYNEQFF,TGTGCCAGCAGCTTAGAGGCGACAGGGAACTACAATGAGCAGTTCTTC
TRBV5-1,TRBD2,TRBJ2-3,.,CASSGLGTSDTQYF,TGCGCCAGCAGTGGACTAGGTACGTCGGATACGCAGTATTTT
TRBV28,TRBD1,TRBJ1-2,.,CASSGTANYGYTF,TGTGCCAGCAGCGGGACAGCTAACTATGGCTACACCTTC
TRBV15,.,TRBJ1-2,few,CATSTPGGNYGYTF,TGTGCCACCAGCACCCCGGGGGGCAACTATGGCTACACCTTC
TRBV6-1,TRBD1,TRBJ2-7,.,CASTDLWGQGNEQYF,TGTGCCAGCACCGACCTCTGGGGACAGGGCAACGAGCAGTACTTC
TRBV27,.,TRBJ2-7,.,CAIPPQSRGYEQYF,TGTGCCATCCCACCACAGTCCAGGGGCTACGAGCAGTACTTC
TRBV4-1,.,TRBJ2-5,.,CASSQEQEGEETQYF,TGCGCCAGCAGCCAAGAACAGGAGGGAGAGGAGACCCAGTACTTC
TRBV28,.,TRBJ1-1,few,CASRVRNTEAFF,TGTGCCAGCAGGGTCAGAAACACTGAAGCTTTCTTT
TRBV4-3,TRBD2,TRBJ2-7,few,CASSQGLAFYEQYF,TGCGCCAGCAGCCAGGGACTAGCGTTCTACGAGCAGTACTTC
TRBV5-1,TRBD1,TRBJ1-1,.,CASSLGRDRMNTEAFF,TGCGCCAGCAGCCTTGGACGGGACAGAATGAACACTGAAGCTTTCTTT
TRBV29-1,TRBD2,TRBJ2-4,.,CSVGAGENIQYF,TGCAGCGTGGGAGCGGGAGAGAACATTCAGTACTTC
TRBV5-6,.,TRBJ1-2,.,CATTADSYGYTF,TGTGCCACCACAGCTGACAGCTATGGCTACACCTTC
TRBV11-2,.,TRBJ2-1,.,CASSHLATEQFF,TGTGCCAGCAGCCATCTAGCGACTGAGCAGTTCTTC
TRBV28,TRBD1,TRBJ2-5,.,CASSLFGTGLGETQYF,TGTGCCAGCAGTTTATTCGGGACAGGCCTCGGAGAGACCCAGTACTTC
TRBV28,TRBD1,TRBJ2-5,few,CASSSGTGVVGETQYF,TGTGCCAGCAGTTCCGGGACAGGGGTAGTGGGAGAGACCCAGTACTTC
TRBV10-3,TRBD1,TRBJ2-1,.,CATIRDRESEQFF,TGTGCCACGATCCGGGACAGGGAAAGTGAGCAGTTCTTC
TRBV7-8,.,TRBJ2-3,few,CASSLLGRSGGTPDTQYF,TGTGCCAGCAGCTTATTAGGAAGGTCCGGGGGGACACCAGATACGCAGTATTTT
TRBV19,.,TRBJ2-7,.,CASSISPGASEQYF,TGTGCCAGTAGTATTTCTCCAGGGGCGAGCGAGCAGTACTTC
TRBV5-1,.,TRBJ2-1,.,CASRLGVTTYNEQFF,TGCGCCAGCAGGCTCGGGGTAACAACCTACAATGAGCAGTTCTTC
TRBV25-1,TRBD1,TRBJ2-5,.,CASSEVYRGGETQYF,TGTGCCAGCAGTGAAGTCTACAGGGGTGGAGAGACCCAGTACTTC
TRBV27,TRBD2,TRBJ2-7,.,CASTSIYLAGGPYEQYF,TGTGCCAGCACCTCAATATACTTAGCGGGAGGTCCCTACGAGCAGTACTTC
TRBV6-5,.,TRBJ1-1,.,CATHGGKLGAFF,TGTGCCACCCACGGGGGTAAACTAGGAGCTTTCTTT
TRBV5-1,.,TRBJ2-4,.,CASSLGSTSKNIQYF,TGCGCCAGCAGCTTGGGGAGTACTTCCAAAAACATTCAGTACTTC
TRBV7-2,.,TRBJ2-2,.,CASSPHLAVFNTGELFF,TGTGCCAGCAGCCCACATTTAGCGGTATTCAACACCGGGGAGCTGTTTTTT
TRBV6-5,TRBD1,TRBJ2-5,few,CASSYSGGWETQYF,TGTGCCAGCAGTTACTCAGGGGGCTGGGAGACCCAGTACTTC
TRBV6-1,TRBD1,TRBJ1-1,few,CASSGQGKAEAFF,TGTGCCAGCAGTGGACAGGGCAAAGCCGAAGCTTTCTTT
TRBV7-9,TRBD2,TRBJ2-3,.,CASSLVVMGLASDTQYF,TGTGCCAGCAGCTTAGTCGTGATGGGACTAGCTTCGGATACGCAGTATTTT
TRBV13,TRBD2,TRBJ2-7,.,CASSPPTSGRNEQYF,TGTGCCAGCAGTCCCCCCACTAGCGGGAGAAACGAGCAGTACTTC
TRBV28,TRBD1,TRBJ2-7,.,CASSFQGASDEQYF,TGTGCCAGCAGTTTTCAGGGGGCTTCTGACGAGCAGTACTTC
TRBV5-1,.,TRBJ1-1,.,CASSLHRFIPAEAFF,TGCGCCAGCAGCCTACACAGGTTCATCCCGGCTGAAGCTTTCTTT
TRBV9,TRBD1,TRBJ1-2,.,CASSPGTDYGYTF,TGTGCCAGCAGCCCGGGGACAGACTATGGCTACACCTTC
TRBV7-2,TRBD2,TRBJ2-1,.,CASSSSGRVYNEQFF,TGTGCCAGCAGCTCTAGCGGGAGGGTGTACAATGAGCAGTTCTTC
TRBV30,.,TRBJ1-3,.,CAWSAGSGNTIYF,TGTGCCTGGAGTGCAGGGTCTGGAAACACCATATATTTT
TRBV30,.,TRBJ2-1,.,CAWSSSSYNEQFF,TGTGCCTGGAGTTCCAGCTCCTACAATGAGCAGTTCTTC
TRBV6-5,TRBD1,TRBJ2-1,.,CASSLDRDDEQFF,TGTGCCAGCAGTTTAGACAGGGATGATGAGCAGTTCTTC
TRBV4-1,.,TRBJ2-3,once,CASSQDSNRIITDTQYF,TGCGCCAGCAGCCAAGATTCGAACAGAATTATCACAGATACGCAGTATTTT
TRBV5-1,TRBD2,TRBJ2-3,.,CASSLTSGTDTQYF,TGCGCCAGCAGCTTGACTAGCGGAACAGATACGCAGTATTTT